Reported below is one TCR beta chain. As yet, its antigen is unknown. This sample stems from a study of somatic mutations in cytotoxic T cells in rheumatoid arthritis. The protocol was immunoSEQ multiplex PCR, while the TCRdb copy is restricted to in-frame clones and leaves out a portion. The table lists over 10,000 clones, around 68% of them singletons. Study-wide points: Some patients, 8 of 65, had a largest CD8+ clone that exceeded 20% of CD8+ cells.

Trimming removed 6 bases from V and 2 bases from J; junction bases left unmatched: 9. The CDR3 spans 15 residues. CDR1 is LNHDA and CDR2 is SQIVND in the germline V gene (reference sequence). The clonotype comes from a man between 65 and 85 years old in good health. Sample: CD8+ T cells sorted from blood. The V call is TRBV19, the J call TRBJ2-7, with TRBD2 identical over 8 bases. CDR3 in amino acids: CASSGGGRLPYEQYF. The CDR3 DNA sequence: TGTGCCAGTAGCGGGGGGGGACGGTTGCCCTACGAGCAGTACTTC.